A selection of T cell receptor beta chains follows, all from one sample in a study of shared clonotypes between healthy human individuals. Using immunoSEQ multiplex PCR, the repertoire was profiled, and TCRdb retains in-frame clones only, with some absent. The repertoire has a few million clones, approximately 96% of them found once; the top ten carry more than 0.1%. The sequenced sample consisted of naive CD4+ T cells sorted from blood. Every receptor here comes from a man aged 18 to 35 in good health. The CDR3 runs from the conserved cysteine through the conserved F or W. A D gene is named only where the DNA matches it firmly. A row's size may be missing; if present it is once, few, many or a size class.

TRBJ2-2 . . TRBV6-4 CASTPDPNTGELFF TGTGCCAGCACCCCAGACCCGAACACCGGGGAGCTGTTTTTT
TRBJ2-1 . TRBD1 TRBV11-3 CASSRGQGYYNEQFF TGTGCCAGCAGTCGAGGACAGGGGTACTACAATGAGCAGTTCTTC
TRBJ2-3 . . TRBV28 CASSGRRPDTQYF TGTGCCAGCAGCGGCAGGAGACCCGATACGCAGTATTTT
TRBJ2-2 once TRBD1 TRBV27 CASSSPQLDRGSLFF TGTGCCAGCAGTTCCCCTCAACTGGACAGGGGATCTCTGTTTTTT
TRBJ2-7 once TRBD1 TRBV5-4 CASSADRGPYEQYF TGTGCCAGCAGCGCGGACAGGGGGCCCTACGAGCAGTACTTC
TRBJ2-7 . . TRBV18 CASSSWGYYEQYF TGTGCCAGCTCCAGCTGGGGTTACTACGAGCAGTACTTC
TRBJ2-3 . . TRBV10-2 CASGPPASLDTQYF TGCGCCAGCGGTCCGCCGGCCTCCTTAGATACGCAGTATTTT
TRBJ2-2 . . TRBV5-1 CASSLEGQGANTGELFF TGCGCCAGCAGCTTGGAAGGGCAGGGCGCGAACACCGGGGAGCTGTTTTTT
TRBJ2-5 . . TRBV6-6 CASSYSALGQLQTQYF TGTGCCAGCAGTTACTCGGCCTTAGGACAATTACAGACCCAGTACTTC
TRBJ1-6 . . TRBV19 CASSILGADSPLHF TGTGCCAGTAGTATTTTGGGGGCAGATTCACCCCTCCACTTT
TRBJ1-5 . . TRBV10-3 CAISEMGQPQHF TGTGCCATCAGTGAGATGGGTCAGCCCCAGCATTTT
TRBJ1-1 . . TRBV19 CASSKGGVGEAFF TGTGCCAGTAGTAAGGGGGGCGTCGGCGAAGCTTTCTTT
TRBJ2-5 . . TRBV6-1 CASSEATASLKTQYF TGTGCCAGCAGTGAAGCGACCGCTTCGCTAAAGACCCAGTACTTC
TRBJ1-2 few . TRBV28 CASSFVGGYTF TGTGCCAGCAGTTTTGTGGGTGGCTACACCTTC
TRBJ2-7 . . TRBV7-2 CASRGSLRDRGIRDYEQYF TGTGCCAGCAGGGGCAGCTTACGGGACCGAGGTATAAGGGACTACGAGCAGTACTTC